These 15 T cell receptor beta chains originate from one sample sequenced in a study of blood T cell repertoires in COVID-19. Clones were read by immunoSEQ multiplex PCR, and TCRdb kept only the in-frame ones, dropping some. Of more than 85,000 clones in the sample, 90% to 95% were seen once. The specimen was peripheral blood. Source of these receptors: a man aged 60 to 75 with acute or convalescent COVID-19.

The V gene is TRBV30, the J gene TRBJ1-1; no firm D call. The CDR3 consists of 12 residues. Trimming took off 0 bases at V and 7 bases at J, with 9 bases between the two ends. CDR1 and CDR2 from the germline V gene are GTSNPN and SVGIG (reference sequence). The CDR3 protein is CAWSVLGDEAFF. CDR3 coding DNA: TGTGCCTGGAGTGTTCTGGGCGATGAAGCTTTCTTT. The whole variable domain, remainder taken from reference TRBV30 and TRBJ1-1, is SQTIHQWPATLVQPVGSPLSLECTVEGTSNPNLYWYRQAAGRGLQLLFYSVGIGQISSEVPQNLSASRPQDRQFILSSKKLLLSDSGFYLCAWSVLGDEAFFGQGTRLTVV.

V gene TRBV25-1 combines with J gene TRBJ2-1; D not resolved. Germline loops: CDR1 MGHDK, CDR2 SYGVNS. The CDR3 loop spans 12 amino acids. Trimming took 10 bases from V and 4 from J, leaving 11 bases between them. In DNA form, the CDR3 reads TGTGCCACCATAGCTGAGTACAATGAGCAGTTCTTC. This encodes CATIAEYNEQFF.

This clone was seen a handful of times. The V gene is TRBV27, the J gene TRBJ1-4; D is perhaps TRBD1 (5 bases). Trimming left V 2 bases short and J 4 bases short, with 11 bases between. The CDR3 is 15 residues long. Germline V CDR1 and CDR2: MNHEY, SMNVEV (reference sequence). CDR3 nucleotides: TGTGCCAGCAGTTTAGCCGCCGGGGGTAATGAAAAACTGTTTTTT. Translated, it gives CASSLAAGGNEKLFF.

The chain employs TRBV6-5 and TRBJ1-1; 7 bases align to TRBD1. The germline gives CDR1 MNHEY, CDR2 SVGAGI. Trimming at V came to 6 bases and at J to 1 base, leaving 5 bases not matched to a gene. The CDR3 extends over 14 amino acids. The DNA for the CDR3 is TGTGCCAGCAGGCGAGGGACAGCGAACACTGAAGCTTTCTTT. Translated, it gives CASRRGTANTEAFF.

V is TRBV5-1 and J is TRBJ1-1; the match to TRBD1 covers 12 bases. From germline, CDR1 is SGHRS and CDR2 YFSETQ. V lost 0 bases to trimming and J lost 1 base; unmatched junction nucleotides: 7. The CDR3 runs 18 residues. CDR3 DNA sequence: TGCGCCAGCAGCTTGGCGGGACAGGGGGCGCGCAGGAACACTGAAGCTTTCTTT. It translates to CASSLAGQGARRNTEAFF.

The V gene is TRBV18, the J gene TRBJ2-7; possible D gene TRBD1, 6 bases. Germline lookup yields CDR1 KGHSH and CDR2 LQKENI. The V gene lost 3 bases and the J gene lost 7 bases, with 10 bases spanning the gap. The length of the CDR3 is 12 residues. The CDR3 loop is CASSPSGQEQYV. The CDR3 nucleotides read TGTGCCAGCTCACCTTCAGGACAGGAGCAGTACGTC.

This chain joins TRBV5-1 and TRBJ2-3; TRBD2 agrees at 10 bases. The junction had 5 bases not matched to a gene; V was cut back by 4 bases and J by 0 bases. Germline loops: CDR1 SGHRS, CDR2 YFSETQ. The CDR3 has 16 amino acids. For the CDR3, the DNA is TGCGCCAGCAGCGCCACTAGCGGGATGAGCACAGATACGCAGTATTTT. Residues: CASSATSGMSTDTQYF.

The gene calls are TRBV15 and TRBJ2-5, with 9 bases lining up with TRBD1. V dropped 0 bases and J dropped 5; count of bases not matched to a gene: 10. The CDR3 is 17 residues long. Germline lookup yields CDR1 LNHNV and CDR2 YYDKDF (reference sequence). CDR3 sequence (DNA): TGTGCCACCAGCAGAGATAGATGGACAGGGGCGGCGGAGACCCAGTACTTC. Protein: CATSRDRWTGAAETQYF. The full variable domain, with the rest looked up from reference TRBV15 and TRBJ2-5, is DAMVIQNPRYQVTQFGKPVTLSCSQTLNHNVMYWYQQKSSQAPKLLFHYYDKDFNNEADTPDNFQSRRPNTSFCFLDIRSPGLGDTAMYLCATSRDRWTGAAETQYFGPGTRLLVL.

V is TRBV2 and J is TRBJ2-7; maybe TRBD2 (6 bases). V lost 7 bases, J lost 5 bases, and 24 bases lay in between. The CDR3 is 16 residues long. Germline V gene lookup returns CDR1 SNHLY and CDR2 FYNNEI. The CDR3 bases are TGTGCCAGCACCAACGGGGGTCTAGCGAGACGAGACGAGCAGTACTTC. This encodes CASTNGGLARRDEQYF.

This chain links TRBV6-1 with TRBJ1-4; a possible D gene is TRBD1 (5 bases). The CDR3 contains 13 residues. Germline V lookup: CDR1 MNHNS, CDR2 SASEGT. V shed 2 bases and J shed 8 bases, with 9 bases lying between them. The CDR3 reads CASSESGYEKLFF. In DNA form, the CDR3 reads TGTGCCAGCAGTGAATCAGGGTACGAAAAACTGTTTTTT.

This clone appeared once. This rearrangement joins TRBV15 to TRBJ1-4, with D unclear. This CDR3 comprises 13 residues. V shed 0 bases and J shed 6 bases, with 5 bases lying between them. CDR1 is LNHNV and CDR2 is YYDKDF in the germline V gene (reference sequence). CDR3 region: CATSRDPDEKLFF. CDR3 bases: TGTGCCACCAGCAGAGATCCCGATGAAAAACTGTTTTTT. The whole variable domain, remainder taken from reference TRBV15 and TRBJ1-4, is DAMVIQNPRYQVTQFGKPVTLSCSQTLNHNVMYWYQQKSSQAPKLLFHYYDKDFNNEADTPDNFQSRRPNTSFCFLDIRSPGLGDTAMYLCATSRDPDEKLFFGSGTQLSVL.

The chain joins TRBV10-1 to TRBJ2-1; D might be TRBD1 (5 bases). This CDR3 has 15 residues. Between the trimmed V and J ends, which lost 3 bases and 7 bases, there was a span of 16 bases. Looked up from germline, CDR1 is WNHNN and CDR2 is SYGVQD (reference sequence). CDR3 nucleotides: TGCGCCAGCAGTGACTCTGGGGCTAGTCGAAATGAGCAGTTCTTC. Its protein is CASSDSGASRNEQFF.

The table lists this clone with a count of one. The V gene is TRBV7-3, the J gene TRBJ2-1, with D perhaps matching TRBD2 (6 bases). This CDR3 has 12 residues. Germline lookup yields CDR1 SGHTA and CDR2 FQGTGA. The V end lost 4 bases, the J end lost 7 bases, and 8 bases lay between the germline ends. The CDR3 DNA is TGTGCCAGCAGCTCCGGGACTAATGAGCAGTTCTTC. This sequence encodes CASSSGTNEQFF.

The genes are TRBV15 and TRBJ2-5, with TRBD1 matching over 8 bases. Per germline, CDR1 LNHNV and CDR2 YYDKDF (reference sequence). This CDR3 region has 17 residues. V trimming: 2 bases; J trimming: 5 bases; junction bases outside the gene matches: 13. CDR3 loop: CATSRIRTGLLPETQYF. CDR3 in DNA: TGTGCCACCAGCAGAATACGGACAGGGCTTCTGCCTGAGACCCAGTACTTC.

The chain couples TRBV7-8 to TRBJ2-7; 9 nucleotides align to TRBD2. V trimming: 5 bases; J trimming: 5 bases; junction bases outside the gene matches: 7. This CDR3 has 14 amino acids. CDR1 is SGHVS and CDR2 is FQNEAQ in the germline V gene. The CDR3 sequence: CASSVVAGAHEQYF. CDR3 nucleotides: TGTGCCAGCAGCGTAGTAGCGGGAGCTCACGAGCAGTACTTC. The variable domain in full, with the rest retrieved from reference TRBV7-8 and TRBJ2-7, is GAGVSQSPRYKVAKRGQDVALRCDPISGHVSLFWYQQALGQGPEFLTYFQNEAQLDKSGLPSDRFFAERPEGSVSTLKIQRTQQEDSAVYLCASSVVAGAHEQYFGPGTRLTVT.